The source of this T cell receptor (beta chain) is a study of blood T cell repertoires in COVID-19. Study information: T cells, B-cell-depleted T cells, or PBMCs provided the cDNA or gDNA that served as material.

This clone has a handful of counts. The assay was immunoSEQ multiplex PCR, and TCRdb's table has in-frame clones only and misses some. Among about 200,000 clones listed, about 85% were seen once. Those who participated ranged in age from 18 to 89 years and resided in about two dozen US areas. Grouping used clinical history reported by participants in a survey and questionnaire. Germline V gene data show CDR1 as MNHEY and CDR2 as SVGAGI. The ends lost 6 bases at V and 4 bases at J; junction bases unmatched: 6. This CDR3 has 15 residues. The chain uses TRBV6-5 and TRBJ1-4, with TRBD1 matching 9 bases. This sequence originates from a man aged 35-49 years who had recovered from COVID-19. Sequenced sample: PBMCs or T cells enriched from blood (not recorded which). The CDR3 DNA sequence: TGTGCCAGCAGCAATGGACAGGGGAATAATGAAAAACTGTTTTTT. Protein: CASSNGQGNNEKLFF.